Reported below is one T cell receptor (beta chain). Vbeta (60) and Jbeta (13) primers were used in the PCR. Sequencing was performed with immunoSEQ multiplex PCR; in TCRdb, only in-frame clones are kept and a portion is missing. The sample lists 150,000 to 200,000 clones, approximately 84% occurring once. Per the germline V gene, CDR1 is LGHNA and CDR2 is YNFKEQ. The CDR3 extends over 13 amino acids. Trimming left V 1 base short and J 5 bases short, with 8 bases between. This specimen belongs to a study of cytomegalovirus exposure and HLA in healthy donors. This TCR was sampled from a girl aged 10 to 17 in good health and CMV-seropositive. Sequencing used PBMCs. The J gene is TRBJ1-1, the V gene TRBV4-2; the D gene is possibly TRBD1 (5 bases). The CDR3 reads CASSQGKGTEAFF. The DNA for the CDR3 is TGTGCCAGCAGCCAAGGGAAGGGGACTGAAGCTTTCTTT.